These 14 T cell receptor beta chains originate from one sample sequenced in a study of cytomegalovirus exposure and HLA in healthy donors. Profiling relied on immunoSEQ multiplex PCR, and the TCRdb table lists in-frame clones only, not all of them. The data hold 120,000 or so clones, with roughly 89% observed a single time. Material for sequencing was PBMCs. All receptors come from a woman aged 18-29 years in good health and CMV-seronegative.

V gene TRBV7-9 combines with J gene TRBJ1-2, with 8 bases identical to TRBD1. Germline loops: CDR1 SEHNR, CDR2 FQNEAQ (reference sequence). The CDR3 covers 16 residues. The V gene end was trimmed by 5 bases and the J gene end by 7 bases; junction bases not matched to a gene: 15. CDR3 in amino acids: CASSLSTGTGVGGYTF. In nucleotides, the CDR3 is TGTGCCAGCAGCCTCTCAACCGGGACAGGAGTAGGTGGCTACACCTTC. The full variable domain, with the rest looked up from reference TRBV7-9 and TRBJ1-2, is DTGVSQNPRHKITKRGQNVTFRCDPISEHNRLYWYRQTLGQGPEFLTYFQNEAQLEKSRLLSDRFSAERPKGSFSTLEIQRTEQGDSAMYLCASSLSTGTGVGGYTFGSGTRLTVV.

V and J are TRBV6-5 and TRBJ1-4; D gene unclear. V dropped 5 bases and J dropped 8 bases, with 15 bases sitting between them. Germline CDR1 and CDR2: MNHEY and SVGAGI. CDR3 length: 14 residues. CDR3 region: CASSPEGTGEKLFF. The CDR3, as DNA: TGTGCCAGCAGTCCCGAGGGCACGGGAGAAAAACTGTTTTTT.

The table lists this clone with a count of one. The V call is TRBV4-2, the J call TRBJ1-5, with 10 bases fitting TRBD1. The CDR3 length is 16 residues. After removal of 1 base from V and 4 bases from J, the junction contained 4 bases not matched to a gene. CDR1 is LGHNA, CDR2 YNFKEQ, per germline. The CDR3 loop reads CASSQVMGQGNQPQHF. The CDR3, as DNA: TGTGCCAGCAGCCAAGTAATGGGACAGGGGAATCAGCCCCAGCATTTT.

This clone was observed a few times. The V call is TRBV6-4, the J call TRBJ1-4, with 9 bases aligning to TRBD1. The CDR3 length is 14 residues. J gave up 5 bases and V 2 bases, and 0 bases lay outside the gene matches. Per germline, CDR1 MRHNA and CDR2 SNTAGT. The CDR3 region has the DNA TGTGCCAGCAGTGACGGGACAGGGAATGAAAAACTGTTTTTT. Amino acid sequence: CASSDGTGNEKLFF.

The chain uses TRBV23-1 and TRBJ2-7, with a possible D match to TRBD1 (6 bases). TRBV23-1 is noted as an ORF with a role that remains uncertain. The CDR3 is 15 amino acids. Trimming pared 4 bases from V and 5 bases from J, leaving 18 bases between. The CDR3 nucleotides are TGCGCCAGCAGTCCCAAGGACAGTTCTTTCCACGAGCAGTACTTC. It yields the protein CASSPKDSSFHEQYF.

The chain recombines TRBV5-1 with TRBJ2-7, with TRBD1 identical over 9 bases. The CDR3 has 15 amino acids. V shed 2 bases and J 4 bases; nucleotides not matched to a gene: 7. Germline CDR1 SGHRS, CDR2 YFSETQ. The chain's CDR3 is CASSLGTGIGYEQYF. CDR3 DNA: TGCGCCAGCAGCTTAGGGACAGGGATCGGGTACGAGCAGTACTTC.

The rearrangement links TRBV20-1 to TRBJ2-4; 8 bases match TRBD1. This CDR3 has 11 amino acids. Trimming cost V 7 bases and J 7 bases; bases outside gene matches: 3. Germline V CDR1 and CDR2: DFQATT, SNEGSKA (reference sequence). The CDR3 loop reads CSVDRANIQYF. The DNA of the CDR3 is TGCAGTGTGGACAGGGCTAACATTCAGTACTTC.

The chain couples TRBV30 to TRBJ1-1; possible D gene TRBD1, 5 bases. CDR3 length equals 13 residues. The V gene lost 2 bases and the J gene lost 4 bases, with 11 bases spanning the gap. Per germline, CDR1 GTSNPN and CDR2 SVGIG (reference sequence). The DNA of the CDR3 is TGTGCCTGGAGTAAACGGGGGGGCACTGAAGCTTTCTTT. The encoded protein is CAWSKRGGTEAFF.

In DNA form, the CDR3 reads TGTGCCAGCAGCTCCGGGGGGGGTTTTGACACCGGGGAGCTGTTTTTT. Amino acid sequence: CASSSGGGFDTGELFF. J is TRBJ2-2 and V is TRBV11-3; 8 bases are shared with TRBD2. The CDR3 extends over 16 amino acids. Germline lookup yields CDR1 SGHNT and CDR2 YENEEA. The J segment lost 3 bases and the V segment lost 4 bases, leaving 7 bases of the junction unmatched.

This chain links TRBV4-2 with TRBJ2-3; D remains ambiguous. Germline assignment: CDR1 LGHNA and CDR2 YNFKEQ. CDR3 size: 16 residues. Between the trimmed V and J ends, which lost 1 base and 2 bases, there was a span of 13 bases. CDR3 nucleotides: TGTGCCAGCAGCCAAGTTGGCGGTTCGGACACAGATACGCAGTATTTT. This sequence encodes CASSQVGGSDTDTQYF.

The chain has TRBV6-5 and TRBJ1-1; 9 nucleotides align to TRBD1. V dropped 5 bases and J dropped 1; count of bases not matched to a gene: 5. The CDR3 is made up of 15 amino acids. Germline loops: CDR1 MNHEY, CDR2 SVGAGI. The CDR3, as DNA: TGTGCCAGCAGTAGCCGGGACAGGGCGAACACTGAAGCTTTCTTT. Protein sequence: CASSSRDRANTEAFF.

In this sample, this clone turned up a few times. The V and J genes are TRBV30 and TRBJ1-2, with D hard to call. This CDR3 has 12 residues. Germline CDR1 GTSNPN, CDR2 SVGIG (reference sequence). V shed 2 bases and J shed 5 bases, with 9 bases lying between them. The CDR3 here is CAWSRSGYGYTF. CDR3 sequence (DNA): TGTGCCTGGAGTCGCAGCGGATATGGCTACACCTTC.

The rearrangement uses TRBV30 and TRBJ2-5; 7 nucleotides align to TRBD2. The J segment lost 7 bases and the V segment lost 4 bases, leaving 9 bases of the junction unmatched. Germline-derived CDR1 and CDR2 are GTSNPN and SVGIG (reference sequence). The CDR3 has 13 residues. The CDR3 loop is CAWNPPGRGTQYF. The CDR3 DNA follows: TGTGCCTGGAACCCGCCAGGGAGGGGGACCCAGTACTTC.

CDR3 loop: CASSPGLGMNTEAFF. CDR3 coding DNA: TGTGCCAGCAGTCCGGGGTTGGGGATGAACACTGAAGCTTTCTTT. The chain joins TRBV27 to TRBJ1-1; no clear D gene. V was clipped by 5 bases and J by 0 bases, with 13 bases between them. The CDR3 loop spans 15 amino acids. The germline V gene has CDR1 MNHEY and CDR2 SMNVEV (reference sequence).